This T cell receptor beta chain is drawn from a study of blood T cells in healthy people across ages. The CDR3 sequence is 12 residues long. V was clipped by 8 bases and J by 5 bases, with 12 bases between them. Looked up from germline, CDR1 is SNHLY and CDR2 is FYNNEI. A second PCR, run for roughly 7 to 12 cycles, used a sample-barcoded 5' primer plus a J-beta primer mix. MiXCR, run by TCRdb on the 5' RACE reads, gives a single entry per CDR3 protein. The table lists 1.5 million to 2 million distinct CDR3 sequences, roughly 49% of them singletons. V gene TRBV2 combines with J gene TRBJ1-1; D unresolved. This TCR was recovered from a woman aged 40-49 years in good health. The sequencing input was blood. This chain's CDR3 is CASCEGRTEAFF. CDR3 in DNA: TGTGCCAGCTGCGAGGGAAGAACTGAAGCTTTCTTT.